This T cell receptor beta chain was obtained from a study of identifying expanded T cells in peripheral blood. Findings of the study overall: Variance in clone template counts between approximately 2-week samples significantly increased with total template count across all healthy donors.

The V gene's germline CDR1 is SNHLY and CDR2 FYNNEI. Unmatched junction bases numbered 2, after V lost 7 bases and J lost 4 bases. This CDR3 spans 14 amino acids. Concerning this clone: The antigen is not known.

Collection occurred without any documented infections or immune events in donors. Sequenced by immunoSEQ multiplex PCR; TCRdb stores in-frame clones only, minus some. The table has 50,000 to 70,000 clones, about 90% seen once. The clonotype was recovered from a person aged 18 to 75 in good health. What was sequenced was blood. The chain is built from TRBV2 and TRBJ2-5; 14 positions agree with TRBD2. CDR3: CASTGLAGGETQYF. The CDR3, as DNA: TGTGCCAGCACAGGACTAGCGGGAGGAGAGACCCAGTACTTC. The variable domain in full, with the rest retrieved from reference TRBV2 and TRBJ2-5, is EPEVTQTPSHQVTQMGQEVILRCVPISNHLYFYWYRQILGQKVEFLVSFYNNEISEKSEIFDDQFSVERPDGSNFTLKIRSTKLEDSAMYFCASTGLAGGETQYFGPGTRLLVL.